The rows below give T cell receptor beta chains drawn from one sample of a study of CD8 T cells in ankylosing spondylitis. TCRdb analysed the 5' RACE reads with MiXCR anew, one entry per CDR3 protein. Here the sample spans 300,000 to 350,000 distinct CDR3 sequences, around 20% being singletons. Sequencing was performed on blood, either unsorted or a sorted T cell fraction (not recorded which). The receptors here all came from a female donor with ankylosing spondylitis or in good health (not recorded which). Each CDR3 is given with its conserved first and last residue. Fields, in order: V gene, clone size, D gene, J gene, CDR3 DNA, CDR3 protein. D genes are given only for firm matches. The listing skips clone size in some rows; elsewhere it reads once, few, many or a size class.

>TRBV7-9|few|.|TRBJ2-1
TGTGCCAGCAGCTTAGCGGCGTCCTCGCGGGAGCAGTTCTTC
CASSLAASSREQFF
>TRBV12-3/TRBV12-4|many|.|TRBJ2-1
TGTGCCAGCACACTGGGGGGCAATGAGCAGTTCTTC
CASTLGGNEQFF
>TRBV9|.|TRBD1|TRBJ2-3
TGTGCCAGCAGCACCCGGGACAGGGATACGCAGTATTTT
CASSTRDRDTQYF
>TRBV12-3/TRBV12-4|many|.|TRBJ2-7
TGTGCCAGCAGTTTAGTCGGCTCCTACGAGCAGTACTTC
CASSLVGSYEQYF
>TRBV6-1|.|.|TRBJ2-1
TGTGCCAGCAGTAGCGGGACACCCTACCGCAATGAGCAGTTCTTC
CASSSGTPYRNEQFF
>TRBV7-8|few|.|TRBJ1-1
TGTGCCAGCAGCTACGGACAAATGAACACTGAAGCTTTCTTT
CASSYGQMNTEAFF
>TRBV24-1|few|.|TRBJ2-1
TGTGCCACCATTTCATGGGCCAATGAGCAGTTCTTC
CATISWANEQFF
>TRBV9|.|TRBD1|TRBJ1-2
TGTGCCAGCAGCGCCCAGGGGGCTCCGATTTATGGCTACACCTTC
CASSAQGAPIYGYTF
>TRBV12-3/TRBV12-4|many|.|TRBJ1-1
TGTGCCAGCAGTTTCAGTAGAGTCGGGCACAACACTGAAGCTTTCTTT
CASSFSRVGHNTEAFF
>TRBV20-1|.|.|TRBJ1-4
TGCAGTGCTCCCGTGGGGGAAAAACTGTTTTTT
CSAPVGEKLFF
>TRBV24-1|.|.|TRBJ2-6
TGTGCCACCAGTGATTCTGGTGGGGCCAACGTCCTGACTTTC
CATSDSGGANVLTF
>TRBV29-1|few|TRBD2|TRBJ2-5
TGCAGCGGGGGGGGAAGCGGGAGAATAGAGACCCAGTACTTC
CSGGGSGRIETQYF
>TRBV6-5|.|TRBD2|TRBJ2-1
TGTGCCAGCAGTTACTCGATACTAGCGGGAGCGAATGAGCAGTTCTTC
CASSYSILAGANEQFF
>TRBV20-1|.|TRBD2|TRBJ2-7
TGCAGTGCTAGAAAACCTAGCGGGAGAGGGTACGAGCAGTACTTC
CSARKPSGRGYEQYF
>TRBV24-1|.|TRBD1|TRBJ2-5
TGTGCCACCAGTGATACAGGACAGGGCTCAGGAGAGACCCAGTACTTC
CATSDTGQGSGETQYF
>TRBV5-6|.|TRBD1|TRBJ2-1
TGTGCCAGCAGCTTGGTAGACAGGGCCCCCTACAATGAGCAGTTCTTC
CASSLVDRAPYNEQFF
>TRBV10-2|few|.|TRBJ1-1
TGCGCCAGCAGTGAGTCGTGGGGAAGAAATTTGGGCACTGAAGCTTTCTTT
CASSESWGRNLGTEAFF
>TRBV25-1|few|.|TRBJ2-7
TGTGCCAGCAGGCCCGTGGACCGATCCTACGAGCAGTACTTC
CASRPVDRSYEQYF
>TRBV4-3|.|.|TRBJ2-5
TGCGCCAGCAGCCGATCACTAGTTGGGGAGACCCAGTACTTC
CASSRSLVGETQYF
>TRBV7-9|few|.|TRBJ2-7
TGTGCCAGCAGCGCTGAACGGGGAGGTGAGCAGTACTTC
CASSAERGGEQYF
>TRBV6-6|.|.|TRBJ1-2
TGTGCCAGCAGTTTCGACAAGGTTTTCGCCTTC
CASSFDKVFAF
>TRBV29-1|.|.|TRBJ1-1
TGCAGCGTACCGACAGTCACTGAAGCTTTCTTT
CSVPTVTEAFF
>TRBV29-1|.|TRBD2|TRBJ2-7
TGCAGTGGGACTAGCTTGGGCGAGCAGTACTTC
CSGTSLGEQYF
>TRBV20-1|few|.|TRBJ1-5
TGCAGTGCTAGCGGACTGCATAGCAATCAGCCCCAGCATTTT
CSASGLHSNQPQHF
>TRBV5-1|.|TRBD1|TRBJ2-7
TGCGCCAGCAGGCAGGGGGCTAGCAACGAGCAGTACTTC
CASRQGASNEQYF
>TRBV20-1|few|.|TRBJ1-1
TGCAGTGCTAGACCAGCGGGGGGCCACACTGAAGCTTTCTTT
CSARPAGGHTEAFF
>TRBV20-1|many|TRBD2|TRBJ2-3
TGCAGCCTAGCGGTCGGCCTCACAGATACGCAGTATTTT
CSLAVGLTDTQYF
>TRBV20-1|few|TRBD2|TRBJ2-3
TGCAGTGTTAGGATAGCGGGAGTAGATACGCAGTATTTT
CSVRIAGVDTQYF
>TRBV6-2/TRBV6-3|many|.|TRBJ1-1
TGTGCCAGCAGTTGGCCCCCACGGGCAGGGAACACTGAAGCTTTCTTT
CASSWPPRAGNTEAFF
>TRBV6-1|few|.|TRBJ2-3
TGTGCCAGCAGTGGCCTCAGCACAGATACGCAGTATTTT
CASSGLSTDTQYF
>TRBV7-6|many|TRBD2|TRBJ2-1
TGTGCCAGCAGCTTGGGAGGGCTTGACTATGAGCAGTTCTTC
CASSLGGLDYEQFF
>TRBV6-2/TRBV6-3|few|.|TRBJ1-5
TGTGCCAGCAGTTACTCGGCAGCAGGGAGCAATCAGCCCCAGCATTTT
CASSYSAAGSNQPQHF
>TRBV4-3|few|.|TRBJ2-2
TGCGCCAGCAGCCAAGAATTGACAGCCCAGACCGGGGAGCTGTTTTTT
CASSQELTAQTGELFF
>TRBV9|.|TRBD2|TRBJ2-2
TGTGCCAGCAGCGTAGCCAGCGGGGCCACGGGCGGGGAGCTGTTTTTT
CASSVASGATGGELFF
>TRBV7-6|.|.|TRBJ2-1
TGTGCCAGCAGCTTAGACGAAAAGAGTGAGCAGTTCTTC
CASSLDEKSEQFF
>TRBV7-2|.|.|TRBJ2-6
TGTGCCAGCAGCTTAAGCTTCTCTGGGGCCAACGTCCTGACTTTC
CASSLSFSGANVLTF
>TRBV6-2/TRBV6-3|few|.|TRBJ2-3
TGTGCCAGCACACAACAGATAGATACGCAGTATTTT
CASTQQIDTQYF
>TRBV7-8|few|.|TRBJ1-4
TGTGCCAGCAGCCACCGGGTGTCAACTAATGAAAAACTGTTTTTT
CASSHRVSTNEKLFF
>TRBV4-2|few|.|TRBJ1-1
TGTGCCAGCAGCCAACCGGTCGCCAAGAACACTGAAGCTTTCTTT
CASSQPVAKNTEAFF
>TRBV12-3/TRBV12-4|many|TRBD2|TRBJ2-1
TGTGCCAGCAGCCCAGTAACTAGCGGGATGGGTGAGCAGTTCTTC
CASSPVTSGMGEQFF
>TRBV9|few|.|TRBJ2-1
TGTGCCAGCAGCGTCGCGGAGGGGAGCTACAATGAGCAGTTCTTC
CASSVAEGSYNEQFF
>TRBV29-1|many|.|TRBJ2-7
TGCAGCGTTGAAGGAGGGGCTTCGGACGAGCAGTACTTC
CSVEGGASDEQYF
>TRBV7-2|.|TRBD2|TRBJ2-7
TGTGCCAGCAGCCTCTCGGGCGGGAGGGCCTACGAGCAGTACTTC
CASSLSGGRAYEQYF
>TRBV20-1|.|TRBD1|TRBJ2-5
TGCAGTGCTAATTCCGGGACAGGGGCCGAAGAGACCCAGTACTTC
CSANSGTGAEETQYF
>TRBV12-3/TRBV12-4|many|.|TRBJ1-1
TGTGCCAGCAGGAACACTGAAGCTTTCTTT
CASRNTEAFF
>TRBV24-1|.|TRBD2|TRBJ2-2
TGTGCCACCAGTGATTCGGGGAGGGGACCAACCGGGGAGCTGTTTTTT
CATSDSGRGPTGELFF
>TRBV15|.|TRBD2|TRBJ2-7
TGTGCCACCAGGGCGGGTACTAGCGGGAGTCGGAGCGAGCAGTACTTC
CATRAGTSGSRSEQYF
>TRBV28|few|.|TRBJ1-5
TGTGCCAGCAACCCGTTGGGGACGGGCAATCAGCCCCAGCATTTT
CASNPLGTGNQPQHF